The 17 T cell receptor beta chains reported below all come from one sample, sequenced in a study of T cell clonality in common variable immunodeficiency. This table comes from immunoSEQ multiplex PCR, and its TCRdb copy is limited to in-frame clones, with some not included. This sample includes about 59,000 clones with no singletons; its ten biggest clones take up 0.7% to 0.95%. The specimen sequenced was peripheral blood mononuclear cells. Every receptor here comes from a person aged 18-70 years in good health.

This clone was counted a few times. Read data end 3 residues before the CDR3 end; the end is taken from the germline J gene. The J gene is TRBJ2-5, the V gene TRBV7-9; a possible D gene is TRBD2 (5 bases). V dropped 1 base and J dropped 7 bases, with 16 bases sitting between them. Germline V gives CDR1 SEHNR, CDR2 FQNEAQ (reference sequence). This CDR3 is 15 amino acids long. The covered CDR3 bases are TGTGCCAGCAGCTTAGAACTAGTATTGGGCGGGACC. Encoded protein: CASSLELVLGGT. In full, the CDR3 is CASSLELVLGGTQYF.

This clone was found many times. The CDR3 end lies 3 residues beyond the end of the read and is filled in from the germline J gene. The chain recombines TRBV7-8 with TRBJ1-2, with 9 bases lining up with TRBD1. The V segment lost 4 bases and the J segment 6 bases; nucleotides outside the gene matches: 0. This CDR3 region has 12 residues. In germline, CDR1 is SGHVS, CDR2 FQNEAQ. CDR3 bases read: TGTGCCAGCAGCTGGACAGGGGATGGC. It codes for CASSWTGDG. The entire CDR3 is CASSWTGDGYTF.

This clone was detected many times. The read finishes 3 residues shy of the CDR3 end, and the germline J gene is used to complete it. The V gene is TRBV19, the J gene TRBJ1-1; no reliable D call. The germline CDR1 and CDR2 sequences are LNHDA and SQIVND (reference sequence). The CDR3 extends over 14 amino acids. V dropped 6 bases and J dropped 3 bases, with 14 bases sitting between them. Here the CDR3 reads CASSKAARDTEAFF. CDR3 DNA, as far as it was read: TGTGCCAGTAGCAAGGCTGCGAGGGACACTGAA.

This clone has only a few counts. The read gets to within 3 residues of the CDR3 end, and the germline J gene fills in the rest. V gene TRBV19 combines with J gene TRBJ1-6, with no clear D. This CDR3 comprises 15 residues. Germline CDR1 LNHDA, CDR2 SQIVND (reference sequence). Trimming shortened V by 4 bases and J by 0 bases, and 7 bases separated the two germline ends. The sequenced part of the CDR3 DNA is TGTGCCAGTAGTACAATACTCTCCTATAATTCACCC. Its protein is CASSTILSYNSP. The whole CDR3 region reads CASSTILSYNSPLHF.

This clone has a count of ten or more. From the germline J gene comes the end of the CDR3, since the read stops 3 residues before it. This chain uses TRBV20-1 with TRBJ1-3; a weak D match, TRBD1 (5 bases). Germline V CDR1 and CDR2: DFQATT, SNEGSKA (reference sequence). The V gene lost 3 bases and the J gene lost 3 bases, with 9 bases spanning the gap. The CDR3 is 13 residues long. The DNA read from the CDR3 is TGCAGTGCTAGGGCAGGGCTTGGAAACACC. Its translation is CSARAGLGNT. The full CDR3 is CSARAGLGNTIYF.

The sample holds many counts of this clone. The CDR3 end lies 3 residues beyond the end of the read and is filled in from the germline J gene. The chain recombines TRBV20-1 with TRBJ2-3; 13 bases map to TRBD2. Germline trimming cut 3 bases from V and 5 bases from J; bases unmatched to any gene: 5. Germline V gene sequence: CDR1 DFQATT, CDR2 SNEGSKA (reference sequence). The CDR3 contains 15 residues. The part of the CDR3 DNA that was read is TGCAGTGCTAGGGGGGGACTAGCGGGGAAAGATACG. Protein product: CSARGGLAGKDT. In full, the CDR3 is CSARGGLAGKDTQYF.

This clone was picked up many times. The CDR3 goes on 3 residues after the read ends, and that part is filled in from the germline J gene. V usage is TRBV11-2 and J usage is TRBJ2-2; D is undetermined. Trimming stripped 0 bases from V and 3 bases from J, with 8 bases between. Germline loops: CDR1 SGHAT, CDR2 FQNNGV. The CDR3 runs to 15 residues. The CDR3 sequence: CASSLEILDTGELFF. Partial CDR3 DNA: TGTGCCAGCAGCTTAGAAATCCTCGACACCGGGGAG.

This clone was detected ten times or more. The read gets to within 3 residues of the CDR3 end, and the germline J gene fills in the rest. The chain couples TRBV30 to TRBJ2-1; 7 nucleotides agree with TRBD1. Germline values: CDR1 GTSNPN, CDR2 SVGIG (reference sequence). CDR3 length equals 14 residues. The ends lost 4 bases at V and 7 bases at J; junction bases unmatched: 10. This chain's CDR3 is CAWMPGQQANEQFF. Incomplete CDR3 DNA: TGTGCCTGGATGCCGGGACAGCAGGCGAATGAG.

As concerns this clone: The junction departs from germline at one end; a sequencing error may be responsible. The missing CDR3 end, 3 residues past where the read stops, is filled in from the germline J gene. Other nucleotide sequences from this sample produce the same CDR3. V gene TRBV7-9 combines with J gene TRBJ1-3, with TRBD1 identical over 7 bases. The CDR3 is 14 amino acids. CDR1 is SEHNR, CDR2 FQNEAQ, per germline (reference sequence). The CDR3 region is CASRTGISGNTIYF. The CDR3 bases that were read are TGTGCCAGCAGGACAGGGATCTCCGGAAACACG.

This clone showed up many times. The read falls 3 residues short of the CDR3 end, and the missing part is taken from the germline J gene. The J gene is TRBJ2-2, the V gene TRBV20-1, with 9 bases matching TRBD2. The V gene end was trimmed by 1 base and the J gene end by 5 bases; junction bases not matched to a gene: 5. CDR3 size: 15 residues. Germline CDR1 and CDR2: DFQATT and SNEGSKA (reference sequence). The sequenced part of the CDR3 DNA is TGCAGTGCTAGAGTCGGCGGGGGGGGGACCGGGGAG. Translated, it gives CSARVGGGGTGE. The whole CDR3 protein reads CSARVGGGGTGELFF.

This clone was found many times. The read comes to an end 3 residues before the CDR3 does, leaving the germline J gene to fill in the end. The V call is TRBV5-1, the J call TRBJ2-5; 9 positions agree with TRBD1. This CDR3 is 14 amino acids long. The junction had 6 bases not matched to a gene; V was cut back by 4 bases and J by 5 bases. Germline CDR1 is SGHRS and CDR2 is YFSETQ. This CDR3 reads CASSPTGGGETQYF. Partial CDR3 DNA: TGCGCCAGCAGCCCGACAGGGGGTGGGGAGACC.

This clone was recorded at least ten times. CDR3 amino acids: CSGWGDTEAFF. Partial CDR3 DNA: TGCAGCGGATGGGGGGACACTGAA. The chain is built from TRBV29-1 and TRBJ1-1, with D perhaps matching TRBD1 (5 bases). The CDR3 is cut off 3 residues early in the read; its end comes from the germline J gene. Between the trimmed V and J ends, which lost 7 bases and 3 bases, there was a span of 9 bases. The CDR3 is made up of 11 amino acids. CDR1 is SQVTM and CDR2 is ANQGSEA in the germline V gene.

This clone has a count of ten or more. Partial CDR3 DNA: TGCGCCAGCAGTCCTAGCGGGAGCAATGAG. It specifies CASSPSGSNE. The complete CDR3 protein is CASSPSGSNEQFF. The gene calls are TRBV10-1 and TRBJ2-1; 10 bases map to TRBD2. The observed sequence ends 3 residues before the CDR3 terminus, with the missing tail filled in from the germline J gene. In germline, CDR1 is WNHNN, CDR2 SYGVQD (reference sequence). V trimming: 5 bases; J trimming: 6 bases; junction bases outside the gene matches: 1. This CDR3 is built from 13 residues.

This clone has at least ten counts. Sequencing ends 3 residues short of the CDR3 end; the germline J gene provides the rest. J is TRBJ2-2 and V is TRBV6-2 or TRBV6-3, with D possibly matching TRBD2 (6 bases). The CDR3 is 16 amino acids. Germline V gene sequence: CDR1 MNHEY, CDR2 SVGEGT. Trimming left V 6 bases short and J 3 bases short, with 17 bases between. CDR3 DNA, as far as it was read: TGTGCCAGCAGACGGCCGGTAGGGGAGGACACCGGGGAG. Translating gives CASRRPVGEDTGE. The complete CDR3 sequence is CASRRPVGEDTGELFF.

This clone was counted at least ten times. The CDR3 goes on 3 residues after the read ends, and that part is filled in from the germline J gene. V is TRBV20-1 and J is TRBJ2-7; 9 bases agree with TRBD2. Trimming took 1 base from V and 5 from J; bases not matched to a gene: 9. The CDR3 spans 15 residues. Germline V CDR1 and CDR2: DFQATT, SNEGSKA (reference sequence). Partial CDR3 DNA: TGCAGTGCTAGAGTCCGCGCTAGCGGGAAAAACGAG. As protein: CSARVRASGKNE. The entire CDR3 protein is CSARVRASGKNEQYF.

There are many counts of this clone. The read gets to within 3 residues of the CDR3 end, and the germline J gene fills in the rest. The chain uses TRBV6-2 or TRBV6-3 and TRBJ1-5; D may be TRBD1 (5 bases). The germline gives CDR1 MNHEY, CDR2 SVGEGT. Trimming left V 6 bases short and J 4 bases short, with 16 bases between. The CDR3 is 15 residues long. CDR3 sequence reads: CASRTHGGVNQPQHF. CDR3 DNA (partial): TGTGCCAGCAGGACCCATGGGGGGGTGAATCAGCCC.

This clone was picked up many times. Read sequence stops 3 residues before the CDR3 end, and the germline J gene provides the missing end. The V gene is TRBV19, the J gene TRBJ1-1; D is perhaps TRBD1 (6 bases). Germline-derived CDR1 and CDR2 are LNHDA and SQIVND (reference sequence). The ends were cut back, 6 bases at V and 3 bases at J, with 11 bases in the middle. This CDR3 has 13 residues. The CDR3 DNA, read in part, is TGTGCCAGTAGCCTGGACAGATACACTGAA. Translating gives CASSLDRYTE. The full CDR3 reads CASSLDRYTEAFF.